Listed below are T cell receptor beta chains from one sample, sequenced in a study of regulatory T cells in long-lasting Graves disease. TCRdb reprocessed the multiplex PCR reads with MiXCR, giving one entry per CDR3 protein. In the table there are around 360,000 distinct CDR3 sequences, 15% to 20% of which are singletons. This sample was shared with a second study, whose subject was T cells in Graves' hyperthyroidism and ophthalmopathy.

The starting material was peripheral blood mononuclear cells (PBMCs), obtained at new diagnosis, from a patient treated with antithyroid drugs. The receptor set was obtained from a woman aged 18-35 years with Graves disease. The CDR3 runs from the conserved cysteine through the conserved F or W. A D gene is named only where the DNA matches it firmly. A row's size may be missing; if present it is once, few, many or a size class.

>TRBV3-1|.|TRBJ2-3|many
CASSQGGHFTDTQYF
TGTGCCAGCAGCCAAGGGGGCCACTTCACAGATACGCAGTATTTT
>TRBV12-3/TRBV12-4|.|TRBJ2-6|many
CASTLSSSGANVLTF
TGTGCCAGCACCCTAAGCAGCTCTGGGGCCAACGTCCTGACTTTC
>TRBV7-2|.|TRBJ1-1|many
CASSWGTANTEAFF
TGTGCCAGCAGCTGGGGGACGGCGAACACTGAAGCTTTCTTT
>TRBV6-9|TRBD1|TRBJ1-1|few
CASSYSGTGDTEAFF
TGTGCCAGCAGTTACTCTGGGACAGGGGACACTGAAGCTTTCTTT
>TRBV5-4|TRBD1|TRBJ2-7|few
CASSHPGQGKDEQYF
TGTGCCAGCAGCCATCCCGGACAGGGGAAGGACGAGCAGTACTTC
>TRBV11-3|.|TRBJ1-1|.
CASSLPFSTEAFF
TGTGCCAGCAGCTTGCCGTTTAGCACTGAAGCTTTCTTT
>TRBV7-3|.|TRBJ1-2|many
CASSFGRNYGYTF
TGTGCCAGCAGCTTCGGGCGAAACTATGGCTACACCTTC
>TRBV4-2|TRBD1|TRBJ1-2|few
CASSDGTGRYGYTF
TGTGCCAGCAGCGACGGGACAGGGCGATATGGCTACACCTTC
>TRBV29-1|.|TRBJ1-1|.
CSVSKPGNTEAFF
TGCAGCGTTTCAAAACCAGGGAACACTGAAGCTTTCTTT
>TRBV6-2/TRBV6-3|.|TRBJ1-1|many
CASTRRDPNTEAFF
TGTGCCAGCACCCGTAGGGACCCGAACACTGAAGCTTTCTTT
>TRBV29-1|.|TRBJ2-5|.
CSGHLGTQYF
TGCAGCGGACACCTAGGGACCCAGTACTTC
>TRBV12-3/TRBV12-4|.|TRBJ2-1|.
CASSSRAMYQSF
TGTGCCAGCAGTTCCCGGGCCATGTATCAGAGCTTC
>TRBV28|.|TRBJ2-7|many
CASSLPALEQYF
TGTGCCAGCAGTTTACCCGCTTTGGAGCAGTACTTC
>TRBV7-3|TRBD1|TRBJ2-5|few
CASSRGNTGAETQYF
TGTGCCAGCAGCCGCGGTAATACAGGGGCAGAGACCCAGTACTTC
>TRBV14|.|TRBJ1-1|few
CASSQRTVTEAFF
TGTGCCAGCAGCCAAAGGACAGTGACTGAAGCTTTCTTT
>TRBV28|TRBD1|TRBJ2-7|many
CASSRQGVRAYEQYF
TGTGCCAGCAGTCGGCAGGGGGTGAGGGCCTACGAGCAGTACTTC
>TRBV7-8|TRBD1|TRBJ2-7|.
CASSDYRGLAYEQYF
TGTGCCAGCAGCGACTACAGGGGGCTTGCCTACGAGCAGTACTTC